The 5 T cell receptor beta chains in this list originate from one sample, sequenced in a study of shared clonotypes between healthy human individuals. Naive CD8 isolation took CD45RO-negative cells positively selected for CCR7 and excluded terminally differentiated effector memory CD45RA+ cells. Sequencing was performed with immunoSEQ multiplex PCR; in TCRdb, only in-frame clones are kept and a portion is missing. Of over 800,000 clones in the sample, about 91% were seen once. The sequenced sample consisted of naive CD8+ T cells sorted from blood. These receptors all stem from a man in his thirties or forties in good health.

The genes are TRBV29-1 and TRBJ2-7; TRBD2 is a possible D gene (7 bases). Trimming stripped 4 bases from V and 3 bases from J, with 16 bases between. CDR3 length: 14 amino acids. In germline, CDR1 is SQVTM, CDR2 ANQGSEA. CDR3 residues: CSVVWGGAGYEQYF. The CDR3 nucleotides are TGCAGCGTTGTATGGGGGGGCGCAGGCTACGAGCAGTACTTC.

The chain recombines TRBV6-6 with TRBJ2-7, with 10 bases that match TRBD1. This CDR3 spans 16 amino acids. The trim removed 6 bases at V and 6 bases at J, leaving 14 bases unmatched. CDR1 is MNHNY, CDR2 SVGAGI, per germline (reference sequence). CDR3 bases: TGTGCCAGCAGCCCGACTCCGGGACAGGGGTGGGGCGAGCAGTACTTC. Its translation is CASSPTPGQGWGEQYF.

The sample holds one count of this clone. This chain's CDR3 is CASSLIGQDTQYF. CDR3 DNA sequence: TGTGCCAGCAGCTTAATAGGTCAGGATACGCAGTATTTT. The chain employs TRBV13 and TRBJ2-3; D gene ambiguous. Deletions cut 2 bases from V and 6 bases from J, with 9 bases between. Per germline, CDR1 PRHDT and CDR2 FYEKMQ (reference sequence). This CDR3 comprises 13 residues.

This chain connects TRBV6-4 to TRBJ2-7; 7 nucleotides align to TRBD2. The CDR3 spans 15 residues. CDR1 and CDR2 from the germline V gene are MRHNA and SNTAGT. J gave up 3 bases and V 0 bases, and 5 bases lay outside the gene matches. The chain's CDR3 is CASSDSGGRFYEQYF. CDR3 sequence (DNA): TGTGCCAGCAGTGACTCGGGAGGGCGTTTCTACGAGCAGTACTTC.

On this clone itself: Additional DNA sequences in this sample encode the identical CDR3. This rearrangement joins TRBV4-1 to TRBJ2-7, with TRBD2 matching 12 bases. CDR3 length: 15 amino acids. CDR1 and CDR2 (germline): MGHRA, YSYEKL. V lost 5 bases and J lost 3; bases outside the gene matches: 5. The CDR3 DNA is TGCGCCAGCAGCTGGGGGACTAGCGGGCGCTACGAGCAGTACTTC. Amino acid sequence: CASSWGTSGRYEQYF.